The rows below give T cell receptor beta chains drawn from one sample of a study of cytomegalovirus exposure and HLA in healthy donors. Profiling relied on immunoSEQ multiplex PCR, and the TCRdb table lists in-frame clones only, not all of them. The repertoire table contains about 72,000 clones. Sequences were obtained from PBMCs. The receptors shown here come from a man in his forties or fifties in good health and CMV-seronegative. Both conserved end residues are part of each CDR3. D genes are given only for firm matches.

>TRBD2|TRBV30|TRBJ2-7|14
TGTGCCTGGAGTGGGACTAGCGGCCCCTACGAGCAGTACTTC
CAWSGTSGPYEQYF
>TRBD2|TRBV7-8|TRBJ2-3|14
TGTGCCAGCAGCACCCCGGGACTAGGAGATACGCAGTATTTT
CASSTPGLGDTQYF
>TRBD2|TRBV14|TRBJ2-7|15
TGTGCCAGCAGCCATTCAGCGGGGTTCTCCTACGAGCAGTACTTC
CASSHSAGFSYEQYF
>TRBD2|TRBV7-3|TRBJ2-1|14
TGTGCCAGCAGCGGCGGGGGGAGAGACAATGAGCAGTTCTTC
CASSGGGRDNEQFF
>TRBD1|TRBV5-1|TRBJ1-4|16
TGCGCCAGCAGCTTAGAAGGGGGCAGGGTCAATGAAAAACTGTTTTTT
CASSLEGGRVNEKLFF
>TRBD1|TRBV9|TRBJ1-6|15
TGTGCCAGCAGCTTCACCGGGACAGGGAATTCACCCCTCCACTTT
CASSFTGTGNSPLHF
>TRBD2|TRBV19|TRBJ2-1|15
TGTGCCAGCACCTCTAGCGGGGGTATTTACAATGAGCAGTTCTTC
CASTSSGGIYNEQFF
>TRBD1|TRBV4-2|TRBJ1-3|16
TGTGCCAGCAGCTCAAGACAGGGGATTACTGGAAACACCATATATTTT
CASSSRQGITGNTIYF
>TRBD2|TRBV5-1|TRBJ2-1|16
TGCGCCAGCAGCTTAGCTAGCGGGGGGGCCGACAATGAGCAGTTCTTC
CASSLASGGADNEQFF
>NA|TRBV7-9|TRBJ1-2|15
TGTGCCAGCAGCTACCCCGGGGGGGCCGTGTATGGCTACACCTTC
CASSYPGGAVYGYTF
>NA|TRBV28|TRBJ1-3|14
TGTGCCAGCAGTTTAGGGGCCAGTAAGAACACCATATATTTT
CASSLGASKNTIYF
>TRBD1|TRBV7-3|TRBJ2-7|15
TGTGCCAGCAGCCCACAGGGGGCAAGCTCCTACGAGCAGTACTTC
CASSPQGASSYEQYF
>NA|TRBV7-9|TRBJ2-7|15
TGTGCCAGCAGCAAAGATGGGAGGACCCAGGGAGAGCAGTACTTC
CASSKDGRTQGEQYF
>TRBD2|TRBV30|TRBJ2-7|14
TGTGCCTGGAGGCCAGCGGGGCGTACCTACGAGCAGTACTTC
CAWRPAGRTYEQYF